Reported below is one TCR beta chain. Its antigen is unknown. These data come from a study of T cell repertoires in cytomegalovirus infection. Study-wide points: CMV-specific TCR beta clonotypes restricted by HLA-C were the ones dominating the ex vivo response.

TCRdb used MiXCR to reprocess the reads, holding one entry per CDR3 protein. The sample contains under 200,000 distinct CDR3 sequences, 25% to 30% of which appear only once. The CDR3 length is 15 residues. V lost 7 bases, J lost 0 bases, and 13 bases lay in between. Germline lookup yields CDR1 SGHVS and CDR2 FQNEAQ. This receptor was taken from a human donor in good health (CMV status not recorded). Some clones in this sample may be carry-over from other donors' samples. The chain is built from TRBV7-8 and TRBJ1-5, with D unresolved. The specimen was PBMCs. CDR3 bases: TGTGCCAGCACTAGTCGGGCGGATAGCAATCAGCCCCAGCATTTT. It yields the protein CASTSRADSNQPQHF.